Below, one T cell receptor (beta chain) is given with its context. Libraries were prepared by immunoSEQ multiplex PCR; TCRdb keeps only in-frame clonotypes and omits some of them. The sample yields more than 20,000 clones, about three quarters seen once. The entry originates in a study of preoperative IRX-2 immunotherapy in early breast cancer. The treatment: preoperative locoregional IRX-2 cytokine immunotherapy. This phase Ib study tested locoregional IRX-2 cytokine immunotherapy given before surgery. From germline, CDR1 is LNHDA and CDR2 SQIVND (reference sequence). The CDR3 is 16 amino acids. V lost 4 bases to trimming and J lost 2 bases, with 18 bases between them.

The receptor was isolated from a human donor with breast cancer. The chain employs TRBV19 and TRBJ2-7; D gene ambiguous. The source material was lymph node tissue, sampled after IRX-2 immunotherapy. DNA for the CDR3: TGTGCCAGTAGTACCCAAATGAGTGTCCTCGCCTACGAGCAGTACTTC. Encoded protein: CASSTQMSVLAYEQYF.